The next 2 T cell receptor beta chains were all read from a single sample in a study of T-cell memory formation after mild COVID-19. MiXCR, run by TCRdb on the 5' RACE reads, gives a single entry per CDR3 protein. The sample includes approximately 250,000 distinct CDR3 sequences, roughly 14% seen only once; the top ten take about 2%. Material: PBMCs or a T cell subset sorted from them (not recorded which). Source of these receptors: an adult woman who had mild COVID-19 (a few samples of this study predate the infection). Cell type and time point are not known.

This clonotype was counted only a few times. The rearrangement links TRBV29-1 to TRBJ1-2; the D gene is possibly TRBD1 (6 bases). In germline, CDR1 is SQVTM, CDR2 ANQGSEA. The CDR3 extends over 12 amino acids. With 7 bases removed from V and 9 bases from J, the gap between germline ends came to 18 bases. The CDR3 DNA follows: TGCAGCGCCCTAGGTTGGCAGGGGAGCTACACCTTC. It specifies CSALGWQGSYTF.

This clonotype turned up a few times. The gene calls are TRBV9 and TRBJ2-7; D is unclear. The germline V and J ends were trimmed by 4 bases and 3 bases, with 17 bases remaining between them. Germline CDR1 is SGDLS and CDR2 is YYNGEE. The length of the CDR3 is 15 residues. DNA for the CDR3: TGTGCCAGCAGCCCCTCGACCGACACTTACTACGAGCAGTACTTC. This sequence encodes CASSPSTDTYYEQYF. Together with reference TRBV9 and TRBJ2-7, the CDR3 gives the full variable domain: DSGVTQTPKHLITATGQRVTLRCSPRSGDLSVYWYQQSLDQGLQFLIQYYNGEERAKGNILERFSAQQFPDLHSELNLSSLELGDSALYFCASSPSTDTYYEQYFGPGTRLTVT.